This TCR beta chain was recovered during a study of blood T cell repertoires in COVID-19 (dated by TCRdb to about 2020). With respect to the entire study: The collaborator samples originated in the United States, Italy and Spain and spanned the acute and convalescent phases of COVID-19. The dataset comprised deeply sampled blood TCRbeta repertoires from subjects exposed to, actively infected with, or recovered from COVID-19. Where HLA class I and class II types were available, the types were taken from metadata supplied by the sample provider, not from assay-based typing. Samples came from the ongoing ImmuneRACE study (first 160 participants) plus 1,254 subjects from 6 global collaborators. The prospective study material was composed of cDNA or gDNA derived from T cells, B-cell-depleted T cells, or PBMCs. The repertoires were made available in a free public database intended to serve as a resource for research on the immune response to SARS-CoV-2. The sample metadata nearly always contained a de-identified subject ID, COVID-19 status, age in years and sex. What the authors observed across the whole study: The amount of clinical and demographic metadata varied by source and participant and was provided uncurated.

CDR1 and CDR2 were assigned from the germline V gene as SGHTA and FQGNSA. The CDR3 starts with the cysteine, ends with the phenylalanine, and has 15 residues. This entry keeps only the CDR3 DNA: 45 bases, framed from base 1. With respect to this clone: Its antigen remains unidentified. The junction and the germline gene differ at one end; a read error may be behind it. Other DNA sequences in the sample encode the same CDR3.

The immunoSEQ Assay, a bias-controlled multiplex PCR, was used to amplify TCRbeta CDR3 regions from genomic DNA. The original methods were these. The number of nucleated cells in each sample was estimated from the amplification of reference gene primers within the assay. To quantify the absolute abundance of each unique TCRbeta CDR3 rearrangement, sequence reads were collapsed and filtered. For each sample, productive Simpson clonality was calculated by taking the square root of Simpson's diversity index across productive rearrangements. TCRdb provides this immuneACCESS table in a form limited to in-frame rearrangements. Some clones are lacking; in checked studies, under half of them reflect an unresolved V gene, and why the rest are absent is not known. The V and J calls and the clone size are those of that table, but D and trimming were determined from the DNA. Present in this sample are 200,000 to 300,000 clones, about 85% of which were seen just once. Around 6.4% of the sample lies in the top ten.

The collaborating institutions used their own protocols to collect whole blood in K2EDTA tubes. For TCRbeta analysis, collaborator samples were shipped as frozen whole blood, as isolated PBMCs, or as DNA extracted from either sample type. This receptor was taken from a woman aged 60 to 75 with active or convalescent COVID-19. Sequencing was carried out using peripheral blood. The chain couples TRBV7-2 to TRBJ2-7; TRBD2 lines up with 8 middle nucleotides. CDR3 region: CASSFFYGRASEQYF. The bases read TGTGCCAGCAGCTTCTTCTACGGGAGGGCCTCCGAGCAGTATTTC.